This TCR beta chain is from a study of tumor-infiltrating lymphocytes in primary liver carcinoma. Study summary: Tumors measured roughly 4.2 to 10 cm and were stage T1-T3 N0M0.

TCR beta cDNA was reverse-transcribed from around 0.55 ug of total RNA. The reaction used a constant-region primer and ProtoScript II reverse transcriptase. Investigators got TCR beta libraries out of three nested multiplex PCR rounds, done with slightly modified ARM-PCR. In the first two PCR rounds, TRBV1-TRBV30 forward primers were paired with a C-beta reverse primer, and each round lasted roughly 10 cycles. MiXCR, applied by TCRdb to the multiplex PCR reads, yields one record per CDR3 protein. The sample yields roughly 50,000 distinct CDR3 sequences, around 79% seen once. Germline lookup yields CDR1 SGHTA and CDR2 FQGNSA. The CDR3 length is 14 residues. Broader study findings: A significantly higher top-250-clone fraction was recorded for tumors than for blood (p = 0.039). Overlap between tumor regions exceeded overlap of tumor with adjacent tissue or blood.

Unsorted bulk tissue of roughly 20-34 mg yielded co-extracted RNA and DNA. Among the patients, all had chronic HBV infection and none had been treated. Note on this clonotype: The antigen is undetermined. A read error may produce the germline difference seen at one junction end.

The source is a man in his forties with primary liver carcinoma and hepatitis B virus infection. J is TRBJ2-2 and V is TRBV7-2; D not certain. Specimen: liver tumor tissue from sampling region 2. As for subset: tumor region T2, inferior pole. The CDR3 is CASSFSTYTRELFF. For the CDR3, the DNA is TGTGCCAGCAGCTTTAGTACTTACACCCGGGAGCTGTTTTTT.